This T cell receptor beta chain was captured by sequencing in a study of post-analysis software for immune sequencing data. The wider study: In terms of disease course, relapsing-remitting, secondary progressive and progressive-relapsing multiple sclerosis were included.

Notes on the study in general: Comparison of patients with controls showed roughly five TRBV segments more frequent in patients, TRBV5-6, TRBV5-1 and TRBV20-1 among them. Normalized Chao1 diversity in multiple sclerosis patients fell significantly below that of controls. By F measure, strong co-clustering occurred among samples prepared in the same batch.

As for this clonotype: Its target is not known.

The CDR3 consists of 15 residues. CDR1 SGHRS and CDR2 YFSETQ come from the germline V gene. Trimming pared 4 bases from V and 4 bases from J, leaving 17 bases between. TCR beta libraries were prepared from cDNA with unique molecular identifiers. T cells numbering about 0.95 to 10 million gave rise to roughly 0.5 million cDNA molecules. TCRdb recomputed calls from the PCR reads with MiXCR, one row per CDR3 protein. This sample has some 240,000 distinct CDR3 sequences, with around 34% found just once. This clonotype was obtained from a girl aged 10 to 17 with multiple sclerosis. What was sequenced was blood. The rearrangement links TRBV5-1 to TRBJ1-2; no firm D call. The CDR3 DNA is TGCGCCAGCAGCCAAACCCCCGGGCCACTCTATGGCTACACCTTC. Its translation is CASSQTPGPLYGYTF.